A selection of T cell receptor beta chains follows, all from one sample in a study of CD8 T cells in ankylosing spondylitis. TCRdb reanalysed the 5' RACE reads using MiXCR and keeps one entry per CDR3 protein. The sample contains fewer than 550,000 distinct CDR3 sequences, about 5.4% of which appear only once. The sample comprised blood, either unsorted or a sorted T cell fraction (not recorded which). All receptors derive from a male donor with ankylosing spondylitis. CDR3s include the opening cysteine and the closing phenylalanine or tryptophan. Fields, in order: J gene, V gene, CDR3 protein.

TRBJ2-3 TRBV20-1 CSVLAGAGADTQYF
TRBJ1-2 TRBV29-1 CSVEDPGSYGYTF
TRBJ2-5 TRBV9 CASSVDIWETQYF
TRBJ2-1 TRBV20-1 CSARDRASGRSYNEQFF
TRBJ1-4 TRBV7-9 CASSLGGKELFF
TRBJ1-3 TRBV7-2 CASAGTLQSPIYF
TRBJ2-3 TRBV5-1 CASNPGVGAPEDTQYF
TRBJ2-1 TRBV10-3 CAISETRELYNEQFF
TRBJ2-7 TRBV3-1 CASSQALLSYEQYF
TRBJ2-3 TRBV5-1 CASSSQPDPDTQYF
TRBJ2-2 TRBV7-2 CASSSGPTGGELFF
TRBJ2-1 TRBV29-1 CSVVDRDEQFF
TRBJ2-3 TRBV6-2/TRBV6-3 CASSYLAGAPTDTQYF
TRBJ2-3 TRBV6-1 CASNVHGWSLPTDTQYF
TRBJ2-2 TRBV6-2/TRBV6-3 CAIRDDLNTGELFF
TRBJ1-2 TRBV20-1 CSFVSGAYGYTF
TRBJ1-5 TRBV7-3 CASRPITGQQPQHF
TRBJ2-7 TRBV11-2 CASSFQDFSYEQYF
TRBJ2-7 TRBV12-3/TRBV12-4 CARSLARTRRRRGYYEQYF
TRBJ2-3 TRBV4-2 CASSLDPGAADTQYF
TRBJ1-3 TRBV27 CASSPSGHSGNTIYF
TRBJ1-1 TRBV7-2 CASSWGEGKAFF
TRBJ2-1 TRBV7-9 CASSTHPLAGENEQFF
TRBJ2-2 TRBV6-5 CASSYGPNTGELFF
TRBJ1-2 TRBV18 CASSPGRGRSGGYTF
TRBJ1-5 TRBV5-1 CASTPSGGRDQPQHF
TRBJ1-3 TRBV15 CATSRAAVSRNTIYF
TRBJ1-3 TRBV29-1 CSVESGNTIYF
TRBJ2-6 TRBV9 CASSEAVSGANVLTF
TRBJ2-1 TRBV20-1 CSALQAGYNEQFF
TRBJ2-5 TRBV7-3 CASSIWTSGGLQETQYF
TRBJ1-5 TRBV30 CAWTEGQGGDQPQHF
TRBJ2-1 TRBV12-3/TRBV12-4 CASSLNFGAANEQFF
TRBJ2-7 TRBV7-2 CASSSRGSSEQYF
TRBJ1-2 TRBV4-3 CASSQDRVGTGGYTF
TRBJ1-2 TRBV6-6 CASSTSGGYTF
TRBJ2-7 TRBV18 CASSPTRAGVPREQYF
TRBJ1-6 TRBV7-9 CASSWTGARAYNSPLHF
TRBJ2-5 TRBV20-1 CSASSPSGILETQYF
TRBJ1-1 TRBV19 CASGQRTEAFF
TRBJ2-1 TRBV12-3/TRBV12-4 CASSLAPGHQFF
TRBJ2-3 TRBV20-1 CSARELAGGPVAQYF
TRBJ1-5 TRBV20-1 CSARGWALDNQPQHF
TRBJ1-6 TRBV5-1 CASSVMLDRGNSPLHF
TRBJ1-5 TRBV5-6 CASTAGGGQPQHF
TRBJ1-4 TRBV12-3/TRBV12-4 CASNAQGPTNEKLFF
TRBJ2-1 TRBV20-1 CSAPGKREYVEQFF
TRBJ1-1 TRBV19 CASSHRGQKAFF
TRBJ2-3 TRBV20-1 CSARNYRKGASGRDTQYF
TRBJ2-7 TRBV18 CASSPMEDEQYF
TRBJ2-6 TRBV28 CASTLTGTGANVLTF
TRBJ2-7 TRBV29-1 CSVPGGTSGRSSYEQYF
TRBJ2-7 TRBV7-9 CASSLLSGTEQYF
TRBJ2-1 TRBV20-1 CSAPTGPGMDNEQFF
TRBJ2-2 TRBV7-9 CASSPPVTTGELFF
TRBJ1-2 TRBV27 CASTLRLGGYGYTF
TRBJ2-5 TRBV5-5 CASSFPSSETQYF